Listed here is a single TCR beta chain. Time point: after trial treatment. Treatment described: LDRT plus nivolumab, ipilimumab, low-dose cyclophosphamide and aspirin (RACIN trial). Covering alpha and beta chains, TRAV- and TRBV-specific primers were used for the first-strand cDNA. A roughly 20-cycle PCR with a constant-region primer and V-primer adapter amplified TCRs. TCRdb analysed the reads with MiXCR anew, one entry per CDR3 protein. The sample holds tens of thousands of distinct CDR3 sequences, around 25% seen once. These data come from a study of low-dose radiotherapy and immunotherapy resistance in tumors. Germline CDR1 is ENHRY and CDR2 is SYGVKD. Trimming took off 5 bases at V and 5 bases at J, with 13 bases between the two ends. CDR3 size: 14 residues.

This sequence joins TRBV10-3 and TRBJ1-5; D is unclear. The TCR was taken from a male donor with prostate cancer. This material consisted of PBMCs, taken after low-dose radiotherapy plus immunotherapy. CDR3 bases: TGTGCCATCAGTCAGGACGGCAATTATCAGCCCCAGCATTTT. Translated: CAISQDGNYQPQHF.